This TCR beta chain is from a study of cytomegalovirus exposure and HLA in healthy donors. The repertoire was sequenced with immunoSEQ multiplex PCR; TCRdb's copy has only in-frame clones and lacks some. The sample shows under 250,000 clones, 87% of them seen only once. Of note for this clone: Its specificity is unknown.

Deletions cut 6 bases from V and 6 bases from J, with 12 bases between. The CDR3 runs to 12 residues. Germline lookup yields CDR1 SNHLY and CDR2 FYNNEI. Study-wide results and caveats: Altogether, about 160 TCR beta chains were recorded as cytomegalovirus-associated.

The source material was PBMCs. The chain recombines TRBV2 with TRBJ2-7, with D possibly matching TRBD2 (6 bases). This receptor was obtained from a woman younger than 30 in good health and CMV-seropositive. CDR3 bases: TGTGCCAGCAGGAAGGACGGGGGCGAGCAGTACTTC. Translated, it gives CASRKDGGEQYF. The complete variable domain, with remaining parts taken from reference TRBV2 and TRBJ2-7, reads EPEVTQTPSHQVTQMGQEVILRCVPISNHLYFYWYRQILGQKVEFLVSFYNNEISEKSEIFDDQFSVERPDGSNFTLKIRSTKLEDSAMYFCASRKDGGEQYFGPGTRLTVT.